The table lists the clone carrying this T cell receptor (beta chain) with many counts. As yet, its antigen is unknown. Libraries for TCR beta were made by quantitative 5'-RACE with molecular barcodes. Each CDR3 protein is one row after TCRdb ran MiXCR on the 5' RACE reads. The repertoire has about 90,000 distinct CDR3 sequences, roughly 9% of them found once; the top ten carry more than 30%. The sample is drawn from a study of CD8 T cells in ankylosing spondylitis. Findings and limits, study-wide: Reportedly, significant enrichment of disease-linked clones occurred in matched ankylosing spondylitis synovial fluid. The disease-linked clones had a CD8+ phenotype and low blood frequencies. In ankylosing spondylitis blood, a motif of seven to nine highly homologous TCR beta variants appeared characteristic.

The specimen sequenced was blood, either unsorted or a sorted T cell fraction (not recorded which). The source is a male donor with ankylosing spondylitis.

The CDR3 bases are TGCGCCAGCAGTTCAAGGGTCCCAGATACGCAGTATTTT. This sequence encodes CASSSRVPDTQYF. The chain combines TRBV10-1 with TRBJ2-3; no clear D gene. Germline V gene lookup returns CDR1 WNHNN and CDR2 SYGVQD (reference sequence). The CDR3 is 13 amino acids. Between the trimmed V and J ends, which lost 5 bases and 4 bases, there was a span of 10 bases.